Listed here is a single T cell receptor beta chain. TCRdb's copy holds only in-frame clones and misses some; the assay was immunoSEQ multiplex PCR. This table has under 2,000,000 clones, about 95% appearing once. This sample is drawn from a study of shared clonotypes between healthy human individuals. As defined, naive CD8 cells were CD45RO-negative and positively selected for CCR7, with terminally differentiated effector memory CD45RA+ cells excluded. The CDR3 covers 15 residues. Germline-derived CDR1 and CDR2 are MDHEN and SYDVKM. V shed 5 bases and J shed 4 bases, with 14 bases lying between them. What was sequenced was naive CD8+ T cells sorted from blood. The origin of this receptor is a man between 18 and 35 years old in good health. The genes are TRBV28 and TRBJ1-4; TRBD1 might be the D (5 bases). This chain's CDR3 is CASSRRGAVNEKLFF. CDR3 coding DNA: TGTGCCAGCAGTCGCCGTGGGGCAGTTAATGAAAAACTGTTTTTT.